The 14 T cell receptor beta chains below all came from one sample that was sequenced in a study of blood T cells in healthy people across ages. Combining a sample-barcoded 5' primer with a J-beta primer mix, a second PCR ran for about 6 to 12 cycles. Using its own MiXCR run on the 5' RACE reads, TCRdb lists one record per CDR3 protein. The sample holds around 690,000 distinct CDR3 sequences, approximately 59% seen once. Sequencing was done on a sample of blood. These TCRs come from a man in his sixties in good health.

The chain employs TRBV29-1 and TRBJ2-1, with 11 bases lining up with TRBD1. Germline values: CDR1 SQVTM, CDR2 ANQGSEA. Trimming took 7 bases from V and 3 from J; bases not matched to a gene: 5. The length of the CDR3 is 14 residues. The CDR3 DNA sequence: TGCAGCGGCGGTGGGACAGGGGGCTACAATGAGCAGTTCTTC. Protein: CSGGGTGGYNEQFF.

The V and J genes are TRBV4-2 and TRBJ2-5; TRBD1 matches 10 bases. The germline V gene encodes CDR1 LGHNA and CDR2 YNFKEQ. V shed 4 bases and J 1 base; nucleotides not matched to a gene: 3. The CDR3 consists of 15 residues. CDR3 protein: CASSLWTGGQETQYF. DNA for the CDR3: TGTGCCAGCAGCCTGTGGACAGGGGGCCAAGAGACCCAGTACTTC.

CDR3 in amino acids: CSVLLGISAYEQYF. In DNA, the CDR3 is TGCAGCGTTTTACTAGGGATCTCCGCCTACGAGCAGTACTTC. This sequence joins TRBV29-1 and TRBJ2-7; D might be TRBD2 (5 bases). Trimming took 5 bases from V and 2 from J, leaving 16 bases between them. The CDR3 length is 14 residues. Per the germline V gene, CDR1 is SQVTM and CDR2 is ANQGSEA.

This clonotype was seen more than once but under ten times. The gene calls are TRBV24-1 and TRBJ2-3; D not certain. Per the germline V gene, CDR1 is KGHDR and CDR2 is SFDVKD. V was trimmed by 0 bases and J by 6 bases, leaving 9 bases between them. The CDR3 sequence is 14 residues long. The CDR3 protein is CATSDLHPTDTQYF. The CDR3 coding sequence is TGTGCCACCAGTGATTTGCATCCCACGGATACGCAGTATTTT.

This chain uses TRBV9 with TRBJ2-1; TRBD1 aligns across 7 bases. Germline loops: CDR1 SGDLS, CDR2 YYNGEE. The CDR3 length is 14 residues. The ends lost 3 bases at V and 5 bases at J; junction bases unmatched: 5. CDR3: CASSAAGGNNEQFF. The CDR3 region has the DNA TGTGCCAGCAGCGCGGCAGGGGGAAACAATGAGCAGTTCTTC.

This sequence joins TRBV7-9 and TRBJ2-3, with D perhaps TRBD1 (6 bases). Germline-derived CDR1 and CDR2 are SEHNR and FQNEAQ (reference sequence). The CDR3 covers 14 residues. Between the trimmed V and J ends, which lost 5 bases and 4 bases, there was a span of 13 bases. The CDR3 DNA reads TGTGCCAGCAGCATACGACAGGCGGCAGATACGCAGTATTTT. It specifies CASSIRQAADTQYF.

This sequence joins TRBV6-1 and TRBJ2-7; a weak D match, TRBD1 (5 bases). Trimming took off 6 bases at V and 5 bases at J, with 11 bases between the two ends. The CDR3 extends over 12 amino acids. Germline assignment: CDR1 MNHNS and CDR2 SASEGT. The DNA for the CDR3 is TGTGCCAGCAGGGCAGGGATCCACGAGCAGTACTTC. Protein: CASRAGIHEQYF.

The V and J genes are TRBV9 and TRBJ2-2; D could derive from TRBD1 or TRBD2 (5 bases each). The CDR3 is 14 amino acids. Germline assignment: CDR1 SGDLS and CDR2 YYNGEE. Trimming took off 3 bases at V and 1 base at J, with 7 bases between the two ends. The CDR3 sequence: CASSDGGNTGELFF. CDR3 coding DNA: TGTGCCAGCAGCGATGGGGGGAACACCGGGGAGCTGTTTTTT.

The gene calls are TRBV5-6 and TRBJ2-4, with 12 nucleotides matching TRBD2. Near its end, the DNA agrees better with TRBJ2-7, so the J call may be wrong. This CDR3 region has 16 residues. The germline gives CDR1 SGHDT, CDR2 YYEEEE. The CDR3 coding sequence is TGTGCCAGCAGCTTTACACCTAGCGGGGGGGCCTACGAGCAGTACTTC. It yields the protein CASSFTPSGGAYEQYF.

This clonotype was seen more than once but under ten times. The chain employs TRBV5-1 and TRBJ2-3, with D hard to call. Germline assignment: CDR1 SGHRS and CDR2 YFSETQ. Trimming removed 0 bases from V and 3 bases from J, with 5 bases in between. The CDR3 loop spans 13 amino acids. CDR3 in amino acids: CASSLEATDTQYF. The CDR3, as DNA: TGCGCCAGCAGCTTGGAAGCAACAGATACGCAGTATTTT. Looking up the rest from reference TRBV5-1 and TRBJ2-3 gives the full variable domain: KAGVTQTPRYLIKTRGQQVTLSCSPISGHRSVSWYQQTPGQGLQFLFEYFSETQRNKGNFPGRFSGRQFSNSRSEMNVSTLELGDSALYLCASSLEATDTQYFGPGTRLTVL.

The V call is TRBV6-5, the J call TRBJ2-7; 8 bases map to TRBD1. This CDR3 is 14 amino acids long. Germline CDR1 MNHEY, CDR2 SVGAGI. Trimming cost V 5 bases and J 3 bases; bases outside gene matches: 6. The CDR3 DNA follows: TGTGCCAGCAGTGGACAGGGAATGGACTACGAGCAGTACTTC. Its protein product is CASSGQGMDYEQYF.

This rearrangement joins TRBV12-3 or TRBV12-4 to TRBJ2-7; TRBD2 is a possible D gene (5 bases). This CDR3 contains 11 residues. The germline V and J ends were trimmed by 6 bases and 6 bases, with 9 bases remaining between them. CDR3 loop: CASRRRGEQYF. The CDR3 bases are TGTGCCAGCAGACGCCGGGGCGAGCAGTACTTC.

This clonotype turned up a few times. The chain links TRBV5-1 to TRBJ2-1; 9 nucleotides align to TRBD2. V was clipped by 0 bases and J by 8 bases; unmatched bases: 12. The length of the CDR3 is 17 residues. Per germline, CDR1 SGHRS and CDR2 YFSETQ. This chain's CDR3 is CASSLDLAGSILDEQFF. CDR3 coding DNA: TGCGCCAGCAGCTTGGACCTAGCGGGGTCAATCTTGGATGAGCAGTTCTTC.

This clonotype was detected a few times. The genes are TRBV20-1 and TRBJ1-5; 8 bases are a match to TRBD1. CDR3 length: 16 residues. Losses at the gene ends were 5 bases for V and 0 bases for J; bases not matched to a gene: 9. The germline V gene encodes CDR1 DFQATT and CDR2 SNEGSKA (reference sequence). CDR3 DNA sequence: TGCAGTGCTCCTCGGCGGGGACAGGCTAGCAATCAGCCCCAGCATTTT. It yields the protein CSAPRRGQASNQPQHF.